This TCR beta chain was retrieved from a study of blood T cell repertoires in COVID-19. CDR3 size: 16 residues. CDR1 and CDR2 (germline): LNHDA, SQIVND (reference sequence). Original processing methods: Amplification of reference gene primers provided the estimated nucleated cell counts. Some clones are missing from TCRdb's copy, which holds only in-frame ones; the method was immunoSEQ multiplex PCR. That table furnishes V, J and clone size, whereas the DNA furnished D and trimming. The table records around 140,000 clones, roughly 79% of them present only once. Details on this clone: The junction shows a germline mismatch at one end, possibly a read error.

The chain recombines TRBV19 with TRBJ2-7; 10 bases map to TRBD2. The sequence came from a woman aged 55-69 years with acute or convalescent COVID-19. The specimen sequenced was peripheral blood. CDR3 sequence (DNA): TGTGCCAGTAGTTCCGGAGGCACTAGCGGGAACTACGAGCAGACGTTC. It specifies CASSSGGTSGNYEQTF.